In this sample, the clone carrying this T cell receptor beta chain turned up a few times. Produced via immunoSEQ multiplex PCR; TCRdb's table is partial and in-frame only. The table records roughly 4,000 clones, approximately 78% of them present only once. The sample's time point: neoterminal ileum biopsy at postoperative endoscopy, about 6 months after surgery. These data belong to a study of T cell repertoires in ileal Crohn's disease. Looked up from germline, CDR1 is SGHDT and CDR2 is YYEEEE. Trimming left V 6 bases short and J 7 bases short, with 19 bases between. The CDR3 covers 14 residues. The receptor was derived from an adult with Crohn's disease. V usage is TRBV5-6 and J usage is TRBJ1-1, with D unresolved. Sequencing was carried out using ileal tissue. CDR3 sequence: CASTRTGSRFEAFF. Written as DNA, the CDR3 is TGTGCCAGCACTCGAACGGGGAGCCGATTTGAAGCTTTCTTT.